Shown below are 32 T cell receptor beta chains from a single sample sequenced in a study of blood T cell repertoires in COVID-19. The data were produced by immunoSEQ multiplex PCR, yet TCRdb's version contains in-frame clones alone and is incomplete. The sample carries approximately 440,000 clones, around 90% recorded once. The sample comprised PBMCs or T cells enriched from blood (not recorded which). All receptors come from a man between 18 and 35 years old who had recovered from COVID-19.

The V gene is TRBV7-3, the J gene TRBJ2-5; 7 bases line up with TRBD2. The CDR3 is 17 residues long. CDR1 and CDR2 (germline): SGHTA, FQGTGA. V lost 5 bases, J lost 7 bases, and 19 bases stayed unmatched. The CDR3 loop reads CASSPGHRVRGDVTQYF. CDR3 nucleotide sequence: TGTGCCAGCAGCCCCGGCCACCGAGTACGGGGGGATGTGACCCAGTACTTC.

The chain employs TRBV3-1 (or the pseudogene TRBV3-2) and TRBJ1-1; TRBD1 might be the D (6 bases). The CDR3 loop spans 13 amino acids. V dropped 4 bases and J dropped 7 bases, with 13 bases sitting between them. In germline, CDR1 is LGHDT, CDR2 YNNKEL (reference sequence). Here the CDR3 DNA reads TGTGCCAGCAGCCTCGAACAGGACAGTGAAGCTTTCTTT. Amino acids: CASSLEQDSEAFF.

DNA of the CDR3: TGTGCCAGCAGCCAAGTCTTCAGGGGCTCTCGAGCCCCTTATGGCTACACCTTC. Its protein product is CASSQVFRGSRAPYGYTF. This chain links TRBV3-1 (or the pseudogene TRBV3-2) with TRBJ1-2; D perhaps matches TRBD1 (6 bases). V lost 1 base, J lost 5 bases, and 23 bases lay in between. Germline CDR1 and CDR2: LGHDT and YNNKEL (reference sequence). This CDR3 is 18 amino acids long.

The V call is TRBV5-1, the J call TRBJ1-2; no firm D call. The germline V gene encodes CDR1 SGHRS and CDR2 YFSETQ. The CDR3 length is 15 residues. Trimming shortened V by 4 bases and J by 4 bases, and 17 bases separated the two germline ends. CDR3 coding DNA: TGCGCCAGCAGCCCTCAGGACTCGCGAGGCTATGGCTACACCTTC. This gives the protein CASSPQDSRGYGYTF.

The chain joins TRBV6-5 to TRBJ2-3; 7 nucleotides match TRBD2. The J segment lost 4 bases and the V segment lost 7 bases, leaving 8 bases of the junction unmatched. This CDR3 has 14 amino acids. Germline V CDR1 and CDR2: MNHEY, SVGAGI. DNA for the CDR3: TGTGCCAGCAAGACTAGCTTAGGCGCAGATACGCAGTATTTT. Translating gives CASKTSLGADTQYF.

This clone was found a few times. V usage is TRBV28 and J usage is TRBJ1-1; TRBD1 aligns across 7 bases. The germline V gene encodes CDR1 MDHEN and CDR2 SYDVKM. V shed 5 bases and J 11 bases; nucleotides not matched to a gene: 11. The CDR3 runs to 13 residues. CDR3 nucleotide sequence: TGTGCCAGCAGTCCCTGGACAGGCATGCTTGCTTTCTTT. Translation gives CASSPWTGMLAFF.

This chain links TRBV28 with TRBJ2-3, with 8 positions matching TRBD2. Unmatched junction bases numbered 10, after V lost 6 bases and J lost 5 bases. CDR3 size: 15 residues. CDR1 and CDR2 (germline): MDHEN, SYDVKM. Here the CDR3 DNA reads TGTGCCAGCAGGCTTATACGGGAGGGTGGAGATACGCAGTATTTT. Its translation is CASRLIREGGDTQYF.

The rearrangement links TRBV18 to TRBJ1-6; 7 nucleotides align to TRBD1. The CDR3 is 12 amino acids. Germline assignment: CDR1 KGHSH and CDR2 LQKENI. The trim removed 2 bases at V and 13 bases at J, leaving 2 bases unmatched. CDR3 in DNA: TGTGCCAGCTCACCAACAGGGGCGCCCCTCCACTTT. This encodes CASSPTGAPLHF. Supplemented by reference TRBV18 and TRBJ1-6, the full variable domain reads NAGVMQNPRHLVRRRGQEARLRCSPMKGHSHVYWYRQLPEEGLKFMVYLQKENIIDESGMPKERFSAEFPKEGPSILRIQQVVRGDSAAYFCASSPTGAPLHFGNGTRLTVT.

The gene calls are TRBV29-1 and TRBJ1-2; 7 bases are a match to TRBD1. In germline, CDR1 is SQVTM, CDR2 ANQGSEA. Unmatched junction bases numbered 3, after V lost 7 bases and J lost 4 bases. This CDR3 has 11 amino acids. CDR3 DNA sequence: TGCAGCGGCCGGACAGGCTATGGCTACACCTTC. Amino acid sequence: CSGRTGYGYTF.

This rearrangement joins TRBV19 to TRBJ2-7; a weak D match, TRBD1 (5 bases). There are 13 residues in the CDR3. The ends were cut back, 6 bases at V and 6 bases at J, with 15 bases in the middle. The germline V gene encodes CDR1 LNHDA and CDR2 SQIVND (reference sequence). CDR3 nucleotide sequence: TGTGCCAGTAGGTCCAGGGTCTCCCCCGAGCAGTACTTC. It specifies CASRSRVSPEQYF.

This chain connects TRBV5-1 to TRBJ1-2; no firm D call. Trimming took off 4 bases at V and 0 bases at J, with 7 bases between the two ends. Looked up from germline, CDR1 is SGHRS and CDR2 is YFSETQ. The CDR3 is 13 residues long. The DNA of the CDR3 is TGCGCCAGCAGCAGAGACACTAACTATGGCTACACCTTC. This encodes CASSRDTNYGYTF.

This rearrangement joins TRBV18 to TRBJ1-1; no clear D gene. The CDR3 covers 14 residues. CDR1 KGHSH and CDR2 LQKENI come from the germline V gene. The ends were cut back, 3 bases at V and 3 bases at J, with 11 bases in the middle. In nucleotides, the CDR3 is TGTGCCAGCTCACCGGTGTCCGGTGACACTGAAGCTTTCTTT. This sequence encodes CASSPVSGDTEAFF.

The chain has TRBV29-1 and TRBJ2-1, with unresolved D. V was pared by 3 bases and J by 5 bases, with 5 bases between. CDR1 and CDR2 (germline): SQVTM, ANQGSEA. The CDR3 extends over 11 amino acids. CDR3 sequence reads: CSVERDNEQFF. The CDR3 DNA is TGCAGCGTTGAGCGTGACAATGAGCAGTTCTTC.

This rearrangement joins TRBV10-3 to TRBJ2-7; unclear D gene. The germline CDR1 and CDR2 sequences are ENHRY and SYGVKD. The length of the CDR3 is 14 residues. Trimming removed 0 bases from V and 6 bases from J, with 12 bases in between. For the CDR3, the DNA is TGTGCCATCAGTGAGTCCCTGCCGCGGTCCGAGCAGTACTTC. Residues: CAISESLPRSEQYF.

This chain joins TRBV4-1 and TRBJ2-3; the D gene is possibly TRBD1 (5 bases). CDR3 size: 13 residues. Deletions cut 6 bases from V and 5 bases from J, with 12 bases between. Germline V gene sequence: CDR1 MGHRA, CDR2 YSYEKL. CDR3 region: CASRPAGIDTQYF. Here the CDR3 DNA reads TGCGCCAGCAGACCGGCAGGGATAGATACGCAGTATTTT.

V is TRBV14 and J is TRBJ1-6; tentative D call: TRBD1 (5 bases). Trimming took 1 base from V and 5 from J, leaving 12 bases between them. The germline gives CDR1 SGHDN, CDR2 FVKESK. The CDR3 consists of 16 residues. DNA of the CDR3: TGTGCCAGCAGCCAAGGCCTCGGGGGAAATAATTCACCCCTCCACTTT. Encoded protein: CASSQGLGGNNSPLHF. Drawing the rest from reference TRBV14 and TRBJ1-6, the complete variable domain is EAGVTQFPSHSVIEKGQTVTLRCDPISGHDNLYWYRRVMGKEIKFLLHFVKESKQDESGMPNNRFLAERTGGTYSTLKVQPAELEDSGVYFCASSQGLGGNNSPLHFGNGTRLTVT.

In the case of this clone: The same CDR3 arises from other DNA sequences in this sample as well. The CDR3 loop reads CASSPGQTSYNEQFF. In nucleotides, the CDR3 is TGTGCCAGCAGCCCCGGACAGACCTCCTACAATGAGCAGTTCTTC. V gene TRBV9 combines with J gene TRBJ2-1, with TRBD1 as a possible D gene (6 bases). The CDR3 contains 15 residues. The V gene's germline CDR1 is SGDLS and CDR2 YYNGEE. V was trimmed by 4 bases and J by 0 bases, leaving 11 bases between them.

This chain uses TRBV6-5 with TRBJ2-7; D is ambiguous. CDR1 is MNHEY and CDR2 is SVGAGI in the germline V gene. The CDR3 runs to 14 residues. V lost 0 bases and J 2 bases, leaving 8 bases between the germline ends. The CDR3 nucleotides read TGTGCCAGCAGTTACTCGAGGTCGGCCTACGAGCAGTACTTC. This codes for CASSYSRSAYEQYF.

In its sample, this clone was seen a few times. The genes are TRBV4-1 and TRBJ2-7, with D tentatively TRBD1 (5 bases). The CDR3 consists of 13 residues. Trimming cost V 1 base and J 7 bases, with 11 bases left between them. In germline, CDR1 is MGHRA, CDR2 YSYEKL. This chain's CDR3 is CASSQVQGWEQYF. CDR3 DNA: TGCGCCAGCAGCCAAGTTCAGGGTTGGGAGCAGTACTTC.

The chain links TRBV20-1 to TRBJ2-3; D ambiguous. V dropped 7 bases and J dropped 2 bases, with 7 bases sitting between them. The CDR3 contains 11 residues. Germline loops: CDR1 DFQATT, CDR2 SNEGSKA (reference sequence). The CDR3: CSVQDTDTQYF. The CDR3 region has the DNA TGCAGTGTGCAGGACACAGATACGCAGTATTTT.

This CDR3 is CASSLGTGWNSPLHF. CDR3 DNA: TGTGCCAGCAGCTTGGGTACAGGGTGGAATTCACCCCTCCACTTT. This rearrangement joins TRBV11-3 to TRBJ1-6; tentatively, D is TRBD1 (6 bases). The V end was cut by 3 bases, the J end by 7 bases, with 13 bases between. This CDR3 contains 15 residues. CDR1 SGHNT and CDR2 YENEEA come from the germline V gene.

The rearrangement joins TRBV19 to TRBJ2-3, with 10 bases identical to TRBD2. The CDR3 consists of 14 residues. CDR1 LNHDA and CDR2 SQIVND come from the germline V gene (reference sequence). V lost 8 bases, J lost 5 bases, and 7 bases stayed unmatched. The CDR3 nucleotides are TGTGCCAGTTCGACTAGCGGGTACCAAGATACGCAGTATTTT. Translated: CASSTSGYQDTQYF. Full variable domain (missing parts from reference TRBV19 and TRBJ2-3): DGGITQSPKYLFRKEGQNVTLSCEQNLNHDAMYWYRQDPGQGLRLIYYSQIVNDFQKGDIAEGYSVSREKKESFPLTVTSAQKNPTAFYLCASSTSGYQDTQYFGPGTRLTVL.

This clone was seen only once. The chain carries TRBV5-1 and TRBJ2-1; 12 bases align to TRBD1. With 2 bases clipped from V and 7 bases from J, the junction kept 4 bases outside the gene matches. CDR3 size: 15 residues. Germline V CDR1 and CDR2: SGHRS, YFSETQ. DNA for the CDR3: TGCGCCAGCAGCTTCACGGGACAGGGGGCAAATGAGCAGTTCTTC. Encoded protein: CASSFTGQGANEQFF.

This clone was seen only a few times. This chain uses TRBV6-5 with TRBJ2-7; TRBD1 might be the D (7 bases). Germline V CDR1 and CDR2: MNHEY, SVGAGI. The V and J ends lost 6 bases and 6 bases respectively, with 18 bases between them. The CDR3 contains 14 residues. CDR3 nucleotides: TGTGCCAGCAGATCCGGCGGGACAGTTGGCGAGCAGTACTTC. It codes for CASRSGGTVGEQYF.

The CDR3 region is CASSPQGGYNEQFF. As DNA, the CDR3 is TGTGCCAGCAGCCCCCAGGGGGGCTACAATGAGCAGTTCTTC. The gene calls are TRBV5-4 and TRBJ2-1; D perhaps matches TRBD1 (7 bases). V was cut by 4 bases and J by 3 bases, with 11 bases left in between. Looked up from germline, CDR1 is SGHNT and CDR2 is YYREEE (reference sequence). CDR3 length equals 14 residues.

This clone was recorded once. The chain uses TRBV27 and TRBJ1-5; D is perhaps TRBD1 (5 bases). The V gene's germline CDR1 is MNHEY and CDR2 SMNVEV (reference sequence). Trimming took 4 bases from V and 5 from J, leaving 12 bases between them. This CDR3 is built from 14 residues. The CDR3 loop is CASSSQQAYQPQHF. CDR3 bases: TGTGCCAGCAGTTCACAACAGGCGTATCAGCCCCAGCATTTT.

The chain links TRBV9 to TRBJ2-1; D gene unclear. Germline V lookup: CDR1 SGDLS, CDR2 YYNGEE. Deletions cut 0 bases from V and 2 bases from J, with 9 bases between. CDR3 size: 15 residues. CDR3 sequence reads: CASSVAGSTYNEQFF. CDR3 coding DNA: TGTGCCAGCAGCGTAGCAGGCTCTACCTACAATGAGCAGTTCTTC.

The chain couples TRBV4-1 to TRBJ2-1; D is perhaps TRBD1 (6 bases). The CDR3 is 16 amino acids. With 4 bases removed from V and 5 bases from J, the gap between germline ends came to 18 bases. Looked up from germline, CDR1 is MGHRA and CDR2 is YSYEKL. CDR3 nucleotide sequence: TGCGCCAGCAGCCGGACCGGGACACACATCGACAATGAGCAGTTCTTC. Translated: CASSRTGTHIDNEQFF.

The chain has TRBV6-5 and TRBJ2-7; the D gene is possibly TRBD1 (6 bases). Germline CDR1 and CDR2: MNHEY and SVGAGI. The CDR3 is 14 amino acids. Trimming took off 5 bases at V and 10 bases at J, with 21 bases between the two ends. CDR3: CASSRQGQRHLQYF. DNA of the CDR3: TGTGCCAGCAGTCGGCAAGGACAGCGGCACCTTCAGTACTTC.

This clone appeared a single time. The CDR3 reads CASSPPVSREAPGELFF. The DNA of the CDR3 is TGTGCCAGCAGCCCCCCCGTTTCGCGGGAGGCCCCCGGGGAGCTGTTTTTT. The genes are TRBV7-8 and TRBJ2-2, with 8 bases identical to TRBD2. V trimming: 5 bases; J trimming: 6 bases; junction bases outside the gene matches: 14. In germline, CDR1 is SGHVS, CDR2 FQNEAQ. This CDR3 is 17 amino acids long.

This chain links TRBV7-9 with TRBJ2-2, with D possibly TRBD1 on 5 matching bases. This CDR3 comprises 14 residues. Trimming left V 5 bases short and J 7 bases short, with 14 bases between. CDR1 is SEHNR, CDR2 FQNEAQ, per germline (reference sequence). DNA for the CDR3: TGTGCCAGCAGCCCACTTTCAGGGCACGGGGAGCTGTTTTTT. It is translated as CASSPLSGHGELFF.

The rearrangement links TRBV24-1 to TRBJ2-5; possible D gene TRBD1, 6 bases. CDR1 is KGHDR, CDR2 SFDVKD, per germline. Trimming removed 2 bases at V and 3 bases at J, with 12 bases between. This CDR3 comprises 15 residues. The CDR3 sequence is CATSDSGTMEETQYF. The CDR3 DNA follows: TGTGCCACCAGTGATTCCGGGACAATGGAAGAGACCCAGTACTTC.